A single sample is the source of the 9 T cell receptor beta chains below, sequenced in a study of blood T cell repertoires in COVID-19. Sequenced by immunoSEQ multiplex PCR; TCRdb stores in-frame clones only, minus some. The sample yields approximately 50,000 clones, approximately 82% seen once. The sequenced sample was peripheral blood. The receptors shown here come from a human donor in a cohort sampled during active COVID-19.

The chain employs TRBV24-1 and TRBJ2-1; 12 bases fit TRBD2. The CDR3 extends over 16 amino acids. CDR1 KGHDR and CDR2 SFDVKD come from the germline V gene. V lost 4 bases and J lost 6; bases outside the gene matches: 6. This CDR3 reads CATSDPGLAGINEQFF. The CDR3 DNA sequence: TGTGCCACCAGTGACCCTGGACTAGCGGGAATCAATGAGCAGTTCTTC.

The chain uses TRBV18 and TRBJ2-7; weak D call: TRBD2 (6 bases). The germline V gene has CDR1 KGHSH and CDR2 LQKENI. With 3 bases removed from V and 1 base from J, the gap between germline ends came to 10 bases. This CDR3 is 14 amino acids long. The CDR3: CASSPPGLSYEQYF. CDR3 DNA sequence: TGTGCCAGCTCACCGCCGGGACTGTCCTACGAGCAGTACTTC.

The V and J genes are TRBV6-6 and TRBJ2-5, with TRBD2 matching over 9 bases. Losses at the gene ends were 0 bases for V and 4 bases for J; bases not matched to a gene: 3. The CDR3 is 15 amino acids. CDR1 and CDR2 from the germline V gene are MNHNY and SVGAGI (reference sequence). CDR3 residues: CASSYSSGRGETQYF. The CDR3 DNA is TGTGCCAGCAGTTACTCTAGCGGGAGAGGAGAGACCCAGTACTTC.

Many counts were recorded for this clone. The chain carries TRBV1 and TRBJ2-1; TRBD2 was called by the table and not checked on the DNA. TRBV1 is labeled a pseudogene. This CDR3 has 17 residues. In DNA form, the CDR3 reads TGCACCAGCAGCCCCGAGATGGATAGCGGGTGCTACAATGAGCAGTTCTTC. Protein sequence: CTSSPEMDSGCYNEQFF.

CDR3 nucleotides: TGCGCCAGCACTCTGTCTACACAGGAGGGTTTTTTTACTGAAGCTTTCTTT. This sequence encodes CASTLSTQEGFFTEAFF. The V and J genes are TRBV5-1 and TRBJ1-1, with a weak D call TRBD1 (5 bases). This CDR3 region has 17 residues. V was shortened by 6 bases and J by 5 bases, with 26 bases between the two germline ends. CDR1 is SGHRS and CDR2 is YFSETQ in the germline V gene. The variable domain in full, completed from reference TRBV5-1 and TRBJ1-1, reads KAGVTQTPRYLIKTRGQQVTLSCSPISGHRSVSWYQQTPGQGLQFLFEYFSETQRNKGNFPGRFSGRQFSNSRSEMNVSTLELGDSALYLCASTLSTQEGFFTEAFFGQGTRLTVV.

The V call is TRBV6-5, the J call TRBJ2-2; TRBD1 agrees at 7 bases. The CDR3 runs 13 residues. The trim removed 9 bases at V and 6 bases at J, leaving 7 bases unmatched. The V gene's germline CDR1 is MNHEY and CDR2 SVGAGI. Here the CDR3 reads CASNRGRAGELFF. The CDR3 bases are TGTGCCAGTAACAGGGGACGGGCCGGGGAGCTGTTTTTT.

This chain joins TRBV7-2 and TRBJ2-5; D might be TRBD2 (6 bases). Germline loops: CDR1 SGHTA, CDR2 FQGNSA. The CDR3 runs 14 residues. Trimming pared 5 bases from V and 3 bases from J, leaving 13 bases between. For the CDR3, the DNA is TGTGCCAGCAGCCGCACGACTAGTAAAGAGACCCAGTACTTC. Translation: CASSRTTSKETQYF.

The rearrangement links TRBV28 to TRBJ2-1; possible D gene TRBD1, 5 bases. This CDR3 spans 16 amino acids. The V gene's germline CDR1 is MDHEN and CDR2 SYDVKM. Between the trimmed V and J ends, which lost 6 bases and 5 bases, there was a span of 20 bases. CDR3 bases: TGTGCCAGCAGGACCATCGGACAACTTGGGGACAATGAGCAGTTCTTC. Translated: CASRTIGQLGDNEQFF.

The CDR3 sequence: CASSSPGQGSEKLFF. As DNA, the CDR3 is TGTGCCAGCAGTTCCCCGGGACAGGGAAGCGAAAAACTGTTTTTT. This chain links TRBV25-1 with TRBJ1-4; 9 bases align to TRBD1. The CDR3 has 15 amino acids. CDR1 and CDR2 from the germline V gene are MGHDK and SYGVNS. V lost 5 bases to trimming and J lost 8 bases; unmatched junction nucleotides: 9. Drawing the rest from reference TRBV25-1 and TRBJ1-4, the complete variable domain is EADIYQTPRYLVIGTGKKITLECSQTMGHDKMYWYQQDPGMELHLIHYSYGVNSTEKGDLSSESTVSRIRTEHFPLTLESARPSHTSQYLCASSSPGQGSEKLFFGSGTQLSVL.